This passage covers 27 T cell receptor beta chains from one sample sequenced in a study of blood T cell repertoires in COVID-19. This table comes from immunoSEQ multiplex PCR, and its TCRdb copy is limited to in-frame clones, with some not included. The table has just over 250,000 clones, around nine tenths seen once. The sample consisted of peripheral blood. The receptor set was obtained from a man aged 35-49 years who had recovered from COVID-19.

This clone is a singleton in its sample. This chain links TRBV4-3 with TRBJ2-7, with D tentatively TRBD2 (6 bases). CDR3 size: 15 residues. CDR1 and CDR2 from the germline V gene are LGHNA and YSLEER. V was pared by 0 bases and J by 4 bases, with 13 bases between. CDR3 residues: CASSQEGRRGYEQYF. In DNA form, the CDR3 reads TGCGCCAGCAGCCAAGAAGGCAGGAGGGGTTACGAGCAGTACTTC.

The rearrangement joins TRBV29-1 to TRBJ2-1, with D unresolved. There are 11 residues in the CDR3. Between the trimmed V and J ends, which lost 3 bases and 4 bases, there was a span of 4 bases. CDR1 SQVTM and CDR2 ANQGSEA come from the germline V gene. CDR3 sequence reads: CSVDTYNEQFF. The CDR3 nucleotides are TGCAGCGTTGACACTTACAATGAGCAGTTCTTC.

This clone was seen just once. The chain carries TRBV20-1 and TRBJ1-1; D is possibly TRBD1 (6 bases). Trimming left V 3 bases short and J 4 bases short, with 15 bases between. Germline assignment: CDR1 DFQATT and CDR2 SNEGSKA (reference sequence). The CDR3 is made up of 14 amino acids. In nucleotides, the CDR3 is TGCAGTGCTAGTGTCAACAGGGTGGGCACTGAAGCTTTCTTT. This encodes CSASVNRVGTEAFF.

The rearrangement uses TRBV19 and TRBJ2-1, with 9 nucleotides matching TRBD1. CDR3 length: 16 residues. Germline V gene sequence: CDR1 LNHDA, CDR2 SQIVND (reference sequence). J was trimmed by 4 bases and V by 1 base; bases with no gene match: 5. The CDR3 spells CASSIVAGQGYNEQFF. The DNA of the CDR3 is TGTGCCAGTAGTATAGTGGCGGGACAGGGATACAATGAGCAGTTCTTC.

This clone was counted only a few times. V gene TRBV5-1 combines with J gene TRBJ2-2; 7 bases are shared with TRBD2. Germline CDR1 reads SGHRS; CDR2 reads YFSETQ. Trimming cost V 3 bases and J 6 bases; bases outside gene matches: 8. The CDR3 is made up of 15 amino acids. CDR3 amino acids: CASSWSGEASGELFF. The DNA for the CDR3 is TGCGCCAGCAGCTGGAGCGGGGAGGCCTCCGGGGAGCTGTTTTTT.

The chain uses TRBV19 and TRBJ2-3; 8 bases agree with TRBD2. Germline V gives CDR1 LNHDA, CDR2 SQIVND (reference sequence). This CDR3 has 14 amino acids. Trimming cost V 6 bases and J 2 bases; bases outside gene matches: 4. This CDR3 is CASSRGGFTDTQYF. CDR3 nucleotide sequence: TGTGCCAGTAGCCGCGGGGGGTTCACAGATACGCAGTATTTT.

The chain's CDR3 is CASSVATGGSTGELFF. DNA for the CDR3: TGTGCCAGCAGCGTAGCCACAGGGGGGAGCACCGGGGAGCTGTTTTTT. The V call is TRBV9, the J call TRBJ2-2, with 8 positions matching TRBD1. Germline assignment: CDR1 SGDLS and CDR2 YYNGEE. V was pared by 0 bases and J by 4 bases, with 5 bases of the junction left unmatched. This CDR3 is 16 amino acids long.

The chain uses TRBV7-9 and TRBJ2-3, with 13 bases matching TRBD2. V lost 5 bases and J lost 6; bases outside the gene matches: 8. This CDR3 contains 16 residues. CDR1 is SEHNR, CDR2 FQNEAQ, per germline (reference sequence). CDR3 region: CASSDWTSGGPDTQYF. As DNA, the CDR3 is TGTGCCAGCAGCGACTGGACTAGCGGGGGACCCGATACGCAGTATTTT.

The CDR3 is CASRGQVNTEAFF. The CDR3 region has the DNA TGTGCCAGCCGCGGACAGGTAAACACTGAAGCTTTCTTT. This chain links TRBV25-1 with TRBJ1-1; 7 bases match TRBD1. The germline gives CDR1 MGHDK, CDR2 SYGVNS. The trim removed 8 bases at V and 2 bases at J, leaving 5 bases unmatched. This CDR3 comprises 13 residues.

This clone was recorded only once. The chain employs TRBV30 and TRBJ2-7, with 8 bases identical to TRBD2. The V gene's germline CDR1 is GTSNPN and CDR2 SVGIG (reference sequence). V lost 4 bases to trimming and J lost 4 bases; unmatched junction nucleotides: 9. This CDR3 has 14 residues. The DNA of the CDR3 is TGTGCCTGGACCAAACCGGGACTAGAATACGAGCAGTACTTC. Translating gives CAWTKPGLEYEQYF.

The CDR3 DNA is TGTGCCTGGAGGACTAGCGGATCTCGAGAGCAGTACTTC. Its protein product is CAWRTSGSREQYF. V usage is TRBV30 and J usage is TRBJ2-7; 9 bases line up with TRBD2. The CDR3 extends over 13 amino acids. Germline lookup yields CDR1 GTSNPN and CDR2 SVGIG (reference sequence). The V gene end was trimmed by 3 bases and the J gene end by 7 bases; junction bases not matched to a gene: 7.

The chain employs TRBV10-3 and TRBJ2-1; the D gene is possibly TRBD1 (7 bases). The CDR3 has 18 amino acids. V shed 2 bases and J shed 4 bases, with 21 bases lying between them. Germline-derived CDR1 and CDR2 are ENHRY and SYGVKD. The DNA for the CDR3 is TGTGCCATCAGTGAGGTTAGGGCAGGGGGGCTGGGGTACAATGAGCAGTTCTTC. It codes for CAISEVRAGGLGYNEQFF.

The rearrangement links TRBV27 to TRBJ2-5; 8 nucleotides agree with TRBD2. V lost 3 bases, J lost 0 bases, and 6 bases stayed unmatched. Germline CDR1 is MNHEY and CDR2 is SMNVEV (reference sequence). The CDR3 consists of 16 residues. CDR3 nucleotides: TGTGCCAGCAGTTTTATCGGGACTAGGTACCAAGAGACCCAGTACTTC. Translated, it gives CASSFIGTRYQETQYF.

This clone was counted once. The rearrangement joins TRBV11-2 to TRBJ2-5, with D perhaps matching TRBD2 (7 bases). V gave up 2 bases and J gave up 5 bases, with 15 bases separating them. This CDR3 comprises 15 residues. CDR1 and CDR2 (germline): SGHAT, FQNNGV. The CDR3 sequence: CASSLMGGPRETQYF. CDR3 DNA sequence: TGTGCCAGCAGCTTAATGGGGGGGCCCAGGGAGACCCAGTACTTC.

The chain couples TRBV6-1 to TRBJ2-7; TRBD1 matches 8 bases. V gave up 3 bases and J gave up 0 bases; unmatched junction bases: 10. The CDR3 runs to 17 residues. CDR1 MNHNS and CDR2 SASEGT come from the germline V gene. The CDR3 nucleotides read TGTGCCAGCAGTGACCCCCAGGGGGCGTACTACTCCTACGAGCAGTACTTC. This gives the protein CASSDPQGAYYSYEQYF.

This clone came up once. The V gene is TRBV18, the J gene TRBJ2-7; D is ambiguous. Trimming removed 6 bases at V and 2 bases at J, with 8 bases between. Germline CDR1 reads KGHSH; CDR2 reads LQKENI. The CDR3 spans 12 residues. DNA of the CDR3: TGTGCCAGCTCTCTTCAGGCCTACGAGCAGTACTTC. This codes for CASSLQAYEQYF.

The CDR3 DNA reads TGCGCCAGCAGCTTGGACAGGGGGGATGGCTACACCTTC. It yields the protein CASSLDRGDGYTF. The rearrangement links TRBV5-1 to TRBJ1-2; 8 positions match TRBD1. The trim removed 0 bases at V and 6 bases at J, leaving 1 base unmatched. The V gene's germline CDR1 is SGHRS and CDR2 YFSETQ. There are 13 residues in the CDR3. The full variable domain, completed using reference TRBV5-1 and TRBJ1-2, is KAGVTQTPRYLIKTRGQQVTLSCSPISGHRSVSWYQQTPGQGLQFLFEYFSETQRNKGNFPGRFSGRQFSNSRSEMNVSTLELGDSALYLCASSLDRGDGYTFGSGTRLTVV.

In this sample, this clone turned up once. The rearrangement links TRBV7-2 to TRBJ2-7; D remains ambiguous. Trimming took 1 base from V and 5 from J, leaving 9 bases between them. CDR3 size: 13 residues. Per germline, CDR1 SGHTA and CDR2 FQGNSA. The CDR3 DNA follows: TGTGCCAGCAGCTTAGGGGCCGGCAACGAGCAGTACTTC. Translated: CASSLGAGNEQYF.

The genes are TRBV12-5 and TRBJ2-1; TRBD2 agrees at 14 bases. Per germline, CDR1 LGHNT and CDR2 FRNRAP. CDR3 size: 13 residues. The V segment lost 4 bases and the J segment 14 bases; nucleotides outside the gene matches: 4. For the CDR3, the DNA is TGTGCTAGTGGTTCTGGGACTAGCGGGAGTAAGTTCTTC. Translation: CASGSGTSGSKFF.

The chain combines TRBV12-3 or TRBV12-4 with TRBJ2-3, with TRBD2 as a possible D gene (6 bases). V lost 8 bases to trimming and J lost 2 bases, with 8 bases between them. The length of the CDR3 is 12 residues. In DNA form, the CDR3 reads TGTGCCAGCTGGAGGGCCACAGATACGCAGTATTTT. Its protein product is CASWRATDTQYF.

This clone appeared once. V gene TRBV6-2 or TRBV6-3 combines with J gene TRBJ2-1; the match to TRBD1 covers 7 bases. With 2 bases clipped from V and 7 bases from J, the junction kept 8 bases outside the gene matches. The CDR3 runs 15 residues. CDR1 MNHEY and CDR2 SVGEGT come from the germline V gene. The CDR3 protein is CASSYPPTGRNEQFF. In DNA, the CDR3 is TGTGCCAGCAGTTACCCCCCGACAGGGCGGAATGAGCAGTTCTTC.

J is TRBJ1-1 and V is TRBV5-1; D call uncertain. V lost 4 bases and J lost 4, with 14 bases in between. CDR1 is SGHRS and CDR2 is YFSETQ in the germline V gene. The CDR3 covers 14 residues. The CDR3 sequence is CASSPGRGTTEAFF. CDR3 nucleotide sequence: TGCGCCAGCAGCCCCGGGCGGGGAACCACTGAAGCTTTCTTT. The full variable domain, its missing parts supplied by reference TRBV5-1 and TRBJ1-1, is KAGVTQTPRYLIKTRGQQVTLSCSPISGHRSVSWYQQTPGQGLQFLFEYFSETQRNKGNFPGRFSGRQFSNSRSEMNVSTLELGDSALYLCASSPGRGTTEAFFGQGTRLTVV.

The chain employs TRBV6-4 and TRBJ2-1; 10 bases align to TRBD1. Germline-derived CDR1 and CDR2 are MRHNA and SNTAGT. CDR3 length: 15 residues. V shed 2 bases, J shed 5 bases, and the junction held 3 bases outside the gene matches. The CDR3 loop reads CASSDGTGANNEQFF. In DNA, the CDR3 is TGTGCCAGCAGTGACGGGACAGGGGCGAACAATGAGCAGTTCTTC.

The rearrangement joins TRBV27 to TRBJ2-2; TRBD1 is a possible D gene (5 bases). This CDR3 region has 13 residues. The V end lost 5 bases, the J end lost 4 bases, and 8 bases lay between the germline ends. Germline lookup yields CDR1 MNHEY and CDR2 SMNVEV (reference sequence). The CDR3 region is CASSDSLTGELFF. In DNA, the CDR3 is TGTGCCAGCAGTGACAGTCTCACCGGGGAGCTGTTTTTT.

This chain uses TRBV6-5 with TRBJ2-1, with TRBD2 identical over 10 bases. J gave up 10 bases and V 6 bases, and 12 bases lay outside the gene matches. CDR1 is MNHEY, CDR2 SVGAGI, per germline. This CDR3 contains 15 residues. In nucleotides, the CDR3 is TGTGCCAGCAGCCGCGGGACTAGCGCCGGCCGAGAGCAGTTCTTC. This translates into CASSRGTSAGREQFF.

The chain recombines TRBV19 with TRBJ1-5; 7 positions match TRBD1. The CDR3 runs to 15 residues. From germline, CDR1 is LNHDA and CDR2 SQIVND (reference sequence). The V gene end was trimmed by 3 bases and the J gene end by 6 bases; junction bases not matched to a gene: 8. CDR3 sequence (DNA): TGTGCCAGTAGTATTAGGGGACAGATCGGTCAGCCCCAGCATTTT. Translating gives CASSIRGQIGQPQHF. Supplemented by reference TRBV19 and TRBJ1-5, the full variable domain reads DGGITQSPKYLFRKEGQNVTLSCEQNLNHDAMYWYRQDPGQGLRLIYYSQIVNDFQKGDIAEGYSVSREKKESFPLTVTSAQKNPTAFYLCASSIRGQIGQPQHFGDGTRLSIL.

This chain links TRBV19 with TRBJ1-2; D is undetermined. The CDR3 is made up of 12 amino acids. Germline CDR1 LNHDA, CDR2 SQIVND (reference sequence). V shed 5 bases and J shed 7 bases, with 11 bases lying between them. The CDR3 region has the DNA TGTGCCAGTAGTCGAGTCACCTTTGGCTACACCTTC. Residues: CASSRVTFGYTF.